This T cell receptor beta chain comes out of a study of OX40 agonist ivuxolimab in advanced cancers. Across the study: Those enrolled were approximately 83% male, with a mean age of approximately 60 years and ages from 23 to 79. Study results and limitations: CD4+ T cells averaged fewer expanded clones than CD8+ T cells. Clonal expansion in partial responders at 0.1-3.0 mg/kg ranked among the lowest.

This clone has a single count. Its antigen is not identified. Libraries were prepared by immunoSEQ multiplex PCR; TCRdb keeps only in-frame clonotypes and omits some of them. The top ten clones hold around 6.5% of a sample with tens of thousands of clones, 75% to 90% of them seen once. Germline CDR1 is MNHEY and CDR2 is SMNVEV (reference sequence). The CDR3 contains 12 residues. V was pared by 6 bases and J by 9 bases, with 14 bases between. The clonotype originates from an adult with an advanced solid tumor such as melanoma, head and neck, liver or kidney cancer. The sample in question was CD4+ or CD8+ T cells sorted from blood, obtained in a trial of the OX40 agonist ivuxolimab. The V and J genes are TRBV27 and TRBJ1-2; weak D call: TRBD1 (5 bases). The CDR3, as DNA: TGTGCCAGCAGGACGGGACCACGGAGCTACACCTTC. As protein: CASRTGPRSYTF.